These 10 T cell receptor beta chains came from one sample sequenced in a study of blood T cell repertoires in COVID-19. Only in-frame clones appear in the TCRdb table, and some are missing; sequencing was by immunoSEQ multiplex PCR. The repertoire holds under 150,000 clones, with around four fifths as singletons. Sequencing input: peripheral blood. The receptors were gathered from a woman aged 40-49 years with active or convalescent COVID-19.

The V and J genes are TRBV28 and TRBJ1-6; TRBD1 agrees at 8 bases. The CDR3 covers 14 residues. In germline, CDR1 is MDHEN, CDR2 SYDVKM. Trimming at V came to 10 bases and at J to 7 bases, leaving 9 bases not matched to a gene. CDR3 sequence: CANRGGQANSPLHF. In nucleotides, the CDR3 is TGTGCCAACCGAGGGGGACAGGCCAATTCACCCCTCCACTTT. Based on the CDR3 plus reference TRBV28 and TRBJ1-6, the full variable domain is DVKVTQSSRYLVKRTGEKVFLECVQDMDHENMFWYRQDPGLGLRLIYFSYDVKMKEKGDIPEGYSVSREKKERFSLILESASTNQTSMYLCANRGGQANSPLHFGNGTRLTVT.

In DNA, the CDR3 is TGTGCCAGCAGCTTGTCAGGGGACAGTGCCCTTGCTGGAAACACCATATATTTT. It is translated as CASSLSGDSALAGNTIYF. The V call is TRBV12-1, the J call TRBJ1-3; the D call TRBD1 from the table was never checked on the DNA. TRBV12-1 is recorded as a pseudogene. The CDR3 sequence is 18 residues long.

The genes are TRBV30 and TRBJ2-2; D unclear. Germline V gene lookup returns CDR1 GTSNPN and CDR2 SVGIG (reference sequence). The CDR3 extends over 13 amino acids. The V end lost 0 bases, the J end lost 5 bases, and 7 bases lay between the germline ends. The CDR3 DNA sequence: TGTGCCTGGAGTGTCGGAGCAACCGGGGAGCTGTTTTTT. Translating it yields CAWSVGATGELFF.

The genes are TRBV30 and TRBJ2-1; 13 positions match TRBD2. This CDR3 comprises 15 residues. In germline, CDR1 is GTSNPN, CDR2 SVGIG (reference sequence). Trimming cost V 3 bases and J 10 bases; bases outside gene matches: 9. This CDR3 reads CAWSPGTSGAEEQFF. The CDR3 bases are TGTGCCTGGAGCCCCGGGACTAGCGGGGCCGAGGAGCAGTTCTTC.

This clone appeared a few times. This chain links TRBV5-4 with TRBJ1-1; 7 positions match TRBD1. CDR1 SGHNT and CDR2 YYREEE come from the germline V gene (reference sequence). The CDR3 contains 15 residues. The V segment lost 2 bases and the J segment 0 bases; nucleotides outside the gene matches: 4. DNA of the CDR3: TGTGCCAGCAGCTTCTTGGACAGGATGAACACTGAAGCTTTCTTT. This gives the protein CASSFLDRMNTEAFF.

This rearrangement joins TRBV28 to TRBJ1-5, with a possible D match to TRBD1 (6 bases). From germline, CDR1 is MDHEN and CDR2 SYDVKM. The CDR3 runs 14 residues. The V end was cut by 6 bases, the J end by 7 bases, with 16 bases between. CDR3 sequence: CASRPTGSVQPQHF. The CDR3 DNA is TGTGCCAGCAGACCGACAGGTTCTGTGCAGCCCCAGCATTTT.

The gene calls are TRBV5-1 and TRBJ1-1, with D unresolved. This CDR3 contains 14 residues. Trimming stripped 0 bases from V and 0 bases from J, with 6 bases between. The V gene's germline CDR1 is SGHRS and CDR2 YFSETQ. This chain's CDR3 is CASSLAVMNTEAFF. CDR3 in DNA: TGCGCCAGCAGCTTGGCCGTAATGAACACTGAAGCTTTCTTT. Drawing the rest from reference TRBV5-1 and TRBJ1-1, the complete variable domain is KAGVTQTPRYLIKTRGQQVTLSCSPISGHRSVSWYQQTPGQGLQFLFEYFSETQRNKGNFPGRFSGRQFSNSRSEMNVSTLELGDSALYLCASSLAVMNTEAFFGQGTRLTVV.

CDR3 nucleotide sequence: TGTGCCAGCAGCCCCGGGGACAGGGGGGGCTACAATGAGCAGTTCTTC. This codes for CASSPGDRGGYNEQFF. V usage is TRBV5-6 and J usage is TRBJ2-1; 11 bases agree with TRBD1. The length of the CDR3 is 16 residues. The germline V gene encodes CDR1 SGHDT and CDR2 YYEEEE. V shed 4 bases, J shed 3 bases, and the junction held 6 bases outside the gene matches.

The chain is built from TRBV12-5 and TRBJ1-1; weak D call: TRBD1 (6 bases). Trimming removed 3 bases from V and 4 bases from J, with 18 bases in between. The germline CDR1 and CDR2 sequences are LGHNT and FRNRAP. This CDR3 region has 16 residues. CDR3 DNA sequence: TGTGCTAGTGGTTTATCGAGGGGGATGGTGGGCACTGAAGCTTTCTTT. Residues: CASGLSRGMVGTEAFF.

The chain is built from TRBV28 and TRBJ1-4; D is undetermined. V was cut by 6 bases and J by 8 bases, with 13 bases left in between. This CDR3 has 13 residues. CDR1 MDHEN and CDR2 SYDVKM come from the germline V gene. CDR3 amino acids: CASRFRSGEKLFF. Here the CDR3 DNA reads TGTGCCAGCAGATTCAGGTCGGGGGAAAAACTGTTTTTT.